This T cell receptor beta chain derives from a study of cytomegalovirus exposure and HLA in healthy donors. Study information: The roughly 130 validation repertoires used the same platform as the roughly 670 first-cohort repertoires, a later analysis reported. Study observations and caveats: Subsequent analysis revealed that first-cohort TCR clusters tended to co-occur in the 130 or so validation repertoires. Through in vitro validation, three CMV-associated chains were shown to be specific for CMV antigens.

Germline CDR1 and CDR2: SGHTA and FQGNSA. The CDR3 contains 14 residues. The V gene lost 4 bases and the J gene lost 2 bases, with 9 bases spanning the gap. The method was immunoSEQ multiplex PCR; TCRdb's version includes in-frame clones alone and lacks a portion of them. This sample has 130,000 to 150,000 clones, with roughly 86% found just once. This clone was detected only a few times. Its antigen remains unknown. The study drew the donors from its 120-subject validation cohort, separate from the 666-subject first cohort. The TCR originated in a man aged 18-30 years in good health and CMV-seropositive. Sequencing was carried out using PBMCs. The J gene is TRBJ1-3, the V gene TRBV7-2; TRBD1 is a possible D gene (6 bases). Here the CDR3 reads CASSSPGAGNTIYF. The CDR3 DNA is TGTGCCAGCAGCTCCCCAGGGGCTGGAAACACCATATATTTT.